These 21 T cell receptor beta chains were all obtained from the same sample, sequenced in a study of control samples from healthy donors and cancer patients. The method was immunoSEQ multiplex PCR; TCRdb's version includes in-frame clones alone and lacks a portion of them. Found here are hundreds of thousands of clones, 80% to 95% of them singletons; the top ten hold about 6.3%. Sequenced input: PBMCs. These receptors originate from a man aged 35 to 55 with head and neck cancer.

The CDR3 reads CASSPRDPNTGELFF. CDR3 sequence (DNA): TGTGCCAGCAGCCCCCGGGACCCGAACACCGGGGAGCTGTTTTTT. The chain carries TRBV7-2 and TRBJ2-2; D tentatively reads TRBD1 or TRBD2 (5 bases each). This CDR3 is 15 amino acids long. Trimming stripped 5 bases from V and 0 bases from J, with 10 bases between. CDR1 and CDR2 (germline): SGHTA, FQGNSA.

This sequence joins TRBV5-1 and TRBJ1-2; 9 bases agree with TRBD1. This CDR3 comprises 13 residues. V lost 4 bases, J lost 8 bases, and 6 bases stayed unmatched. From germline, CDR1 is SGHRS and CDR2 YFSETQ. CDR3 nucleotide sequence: TGCGCCAGCAGCCAGGACAGGGGCGGCGGCTACACCTTC. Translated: CASSQDRGGGYTF.

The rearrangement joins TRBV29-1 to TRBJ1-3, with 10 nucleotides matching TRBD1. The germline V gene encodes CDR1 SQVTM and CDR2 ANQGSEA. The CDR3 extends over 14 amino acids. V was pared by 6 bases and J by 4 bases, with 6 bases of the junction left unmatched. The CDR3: CSVVDRGLGNTIYF. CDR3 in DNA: TGCAGCGTAGTCGACAGGGGGCTCGGAAACACCATATATTTT.

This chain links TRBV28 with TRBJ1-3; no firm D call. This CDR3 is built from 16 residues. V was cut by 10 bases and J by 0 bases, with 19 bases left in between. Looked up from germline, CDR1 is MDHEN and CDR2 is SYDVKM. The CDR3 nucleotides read TGTGCCACAAGGACGACCGGGGAGTACTCTGGAAACACCATATATTTT. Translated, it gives CATRTTGEYSGNTIYF. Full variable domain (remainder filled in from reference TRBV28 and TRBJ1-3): DVKVTQSSRYLVKRTGEKVFLECVQDMDHENMFWYRQDPGLGLRLIYFSYDVKMKEKGDIPEGYSVSREKKERFSLILESASTNQTSMYLCATRTTGEYSGNTIYFGEGSWLTVV.

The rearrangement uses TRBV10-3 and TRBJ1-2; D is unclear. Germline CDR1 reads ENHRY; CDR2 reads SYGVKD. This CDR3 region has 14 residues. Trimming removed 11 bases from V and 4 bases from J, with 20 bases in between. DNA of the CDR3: TGTGCCGTGGCCGGAAGTACAGCTTTCTATGGCTACACCTTC. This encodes CAVAGSTAFYGYTF.

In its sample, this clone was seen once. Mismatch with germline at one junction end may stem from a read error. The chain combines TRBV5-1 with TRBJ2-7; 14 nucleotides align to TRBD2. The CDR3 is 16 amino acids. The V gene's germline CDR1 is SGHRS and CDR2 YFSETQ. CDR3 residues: CASSFGTSGSSSEQYF. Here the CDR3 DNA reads TGCGCCAGCAGCTTCGGGACTAGCGGGAGTTCCTCCGAGCAGTACTTC.

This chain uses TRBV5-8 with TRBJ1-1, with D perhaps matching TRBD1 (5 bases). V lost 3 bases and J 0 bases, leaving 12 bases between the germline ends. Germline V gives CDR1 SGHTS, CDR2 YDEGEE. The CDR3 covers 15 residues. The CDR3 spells CASSWGLGMNTEAFF. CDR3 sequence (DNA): TGTGCCAGCAGCTGGGGGTTAGGGATGAACACTGAAGCTTTCTTT.

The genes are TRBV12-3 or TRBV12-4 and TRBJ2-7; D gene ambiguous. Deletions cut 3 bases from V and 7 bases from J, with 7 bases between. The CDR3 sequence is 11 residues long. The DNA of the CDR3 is TGTGCCAGCAGTTTTGGTGGGGAGCAGTACTTC. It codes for CASSFGGEQYF.

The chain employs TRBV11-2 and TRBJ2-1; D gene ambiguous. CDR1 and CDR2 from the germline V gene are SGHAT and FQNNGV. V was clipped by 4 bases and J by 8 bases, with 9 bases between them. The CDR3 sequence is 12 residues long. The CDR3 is CASSSSSDEQFF. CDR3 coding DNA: TGTGCCAGCAGCTCCTCATCGGATGAGCAGTTCTTC.

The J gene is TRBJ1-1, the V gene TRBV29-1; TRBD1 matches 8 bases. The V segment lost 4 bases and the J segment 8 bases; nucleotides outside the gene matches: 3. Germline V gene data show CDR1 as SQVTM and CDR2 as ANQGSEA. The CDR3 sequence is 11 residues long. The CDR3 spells CSVGQGPEAFF. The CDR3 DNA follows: TGCAGCGTTGGACAGGGGCCCGAAGCTTTCTTT. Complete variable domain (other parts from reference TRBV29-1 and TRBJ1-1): SAVISQKPSRDICQRGTSLTIQCQVDSQVTMMFWYRQQPGQSLTLIATANQGSEATYESGFVIDKFPISRPNLTFSTLTVSNMSPEDSSIYLCSVGQGPEAFFGQGTRLTVV.

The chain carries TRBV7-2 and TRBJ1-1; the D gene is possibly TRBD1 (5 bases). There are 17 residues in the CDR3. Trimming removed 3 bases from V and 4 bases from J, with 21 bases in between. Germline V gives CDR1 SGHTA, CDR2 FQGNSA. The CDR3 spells CASSFGKEAQGGTEAFF. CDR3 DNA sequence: TGTGCCAGCAGCTTCGGTAAAGAAGCTCAGGGAGGCACTGAAGCTTTCTTT.

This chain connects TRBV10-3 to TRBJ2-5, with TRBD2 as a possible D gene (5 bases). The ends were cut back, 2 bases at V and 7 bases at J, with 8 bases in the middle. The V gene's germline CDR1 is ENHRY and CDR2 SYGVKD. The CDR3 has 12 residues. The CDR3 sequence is CAISETEGTQYF. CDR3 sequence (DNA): TGTGCCATCAGTGAGACAGAGGGGACCCAGTACTTC.

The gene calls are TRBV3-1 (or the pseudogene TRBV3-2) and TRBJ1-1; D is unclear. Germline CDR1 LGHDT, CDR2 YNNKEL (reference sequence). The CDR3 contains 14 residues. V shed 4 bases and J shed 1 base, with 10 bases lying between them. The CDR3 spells CASSPLQQNTEAFF. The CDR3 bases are TGTGCCAGCAGCCCCCTCCAGCAGAACACTGAAGCTTTCTTT.

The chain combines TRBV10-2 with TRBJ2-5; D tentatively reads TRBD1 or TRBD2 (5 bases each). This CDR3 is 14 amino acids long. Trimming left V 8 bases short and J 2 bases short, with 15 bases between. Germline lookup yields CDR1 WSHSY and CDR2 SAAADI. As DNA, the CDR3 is TGCGCCAGCTCAGAGGGGCGGAATCAAGAGACCCAGTACTTC. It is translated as CASSEGRNQETQYF.

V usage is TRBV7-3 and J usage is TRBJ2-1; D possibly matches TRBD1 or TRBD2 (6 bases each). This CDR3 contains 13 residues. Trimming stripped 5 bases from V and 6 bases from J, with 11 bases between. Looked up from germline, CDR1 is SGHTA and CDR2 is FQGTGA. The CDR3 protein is CASSLGGSNEQFF. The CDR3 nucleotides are TGTGCCAGCAGCCTAGGGGGGAGCAATGAGCAGTTCTTC.

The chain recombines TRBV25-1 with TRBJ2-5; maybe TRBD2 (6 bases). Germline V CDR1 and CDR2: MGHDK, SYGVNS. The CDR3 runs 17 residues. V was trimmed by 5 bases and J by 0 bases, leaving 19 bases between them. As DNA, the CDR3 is TGTGCCAGCAGTTCGTTGTTGGCTAGCGAGTACCAAGAGACCCAGTACTTC. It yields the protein CASSSLLASEYQETQYF.

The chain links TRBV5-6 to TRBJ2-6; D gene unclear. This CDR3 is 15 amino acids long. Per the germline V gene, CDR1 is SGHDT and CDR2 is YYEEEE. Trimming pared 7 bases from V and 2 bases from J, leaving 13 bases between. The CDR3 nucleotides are TGTGCCAGCCGAACGGAAGCGACTGGGGCCAACGTCCTGACTTTC. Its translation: CASRTEATGANVLTF.

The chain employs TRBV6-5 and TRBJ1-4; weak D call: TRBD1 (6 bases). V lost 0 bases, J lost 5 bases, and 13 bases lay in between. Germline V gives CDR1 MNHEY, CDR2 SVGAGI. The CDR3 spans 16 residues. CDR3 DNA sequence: TGTGCCAGCAGTTACTCGAGGGGGGGAGGAAATGAAAAACTGTTTTTT. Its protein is CASSYSRGGGNEKLFF.

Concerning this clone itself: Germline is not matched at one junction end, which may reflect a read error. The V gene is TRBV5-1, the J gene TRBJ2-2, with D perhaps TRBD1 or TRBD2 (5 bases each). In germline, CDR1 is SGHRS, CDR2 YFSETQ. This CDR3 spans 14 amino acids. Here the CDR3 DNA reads TGCGCCAGCAGGTTGGGGACCCAAGGCGGGGAGCTGTTTTTT. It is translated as CASRLGTQGGELFF.

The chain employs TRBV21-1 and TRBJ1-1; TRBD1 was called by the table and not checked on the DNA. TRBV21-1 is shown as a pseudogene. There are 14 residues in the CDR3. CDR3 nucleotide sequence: TGTGCCAGCAAAGAAGGACAGGGGGGAACTGAAGCTTTCTTT. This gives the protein CASKEGQGGTEAFF.

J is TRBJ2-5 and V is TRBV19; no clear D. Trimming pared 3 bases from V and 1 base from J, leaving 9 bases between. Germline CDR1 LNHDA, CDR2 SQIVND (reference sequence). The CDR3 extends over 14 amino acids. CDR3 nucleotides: TGTGCCAGTAGTATTGCCCGCGGCCAAGAGACCCAGTACTTC. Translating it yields CASSIARGQETQYF.